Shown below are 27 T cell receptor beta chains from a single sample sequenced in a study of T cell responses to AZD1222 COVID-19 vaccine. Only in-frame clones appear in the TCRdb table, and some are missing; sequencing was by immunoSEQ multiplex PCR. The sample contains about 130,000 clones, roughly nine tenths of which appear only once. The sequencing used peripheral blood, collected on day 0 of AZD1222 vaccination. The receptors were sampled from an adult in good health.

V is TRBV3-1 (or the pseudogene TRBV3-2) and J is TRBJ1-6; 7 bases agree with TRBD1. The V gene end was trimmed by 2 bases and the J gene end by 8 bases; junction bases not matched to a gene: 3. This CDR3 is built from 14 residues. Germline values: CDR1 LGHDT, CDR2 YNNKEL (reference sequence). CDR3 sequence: CASSQRQGDSPLHF. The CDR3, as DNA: TGTGCCAGCAGCCAAAGACAGGGAGATTCACCCCTCCACTTT.

DNA for the CDR3: TGTGCCATCAGAGACCTAGCGGGGGTCACAGATACGCAGTATTTT. Translated, it gives CAIRDLAGVTDTQYF. This chain links TRBV10-3 with TRBJ2-3; 10 bases fit TRBD2. This CDR3 has 15 amino acids. V lost 6 bases to trimming and J lost 2 bases; unmatched junction nucleotides: 5. Germline CDR1 and CDR2: ENHRY and SYGVKD.

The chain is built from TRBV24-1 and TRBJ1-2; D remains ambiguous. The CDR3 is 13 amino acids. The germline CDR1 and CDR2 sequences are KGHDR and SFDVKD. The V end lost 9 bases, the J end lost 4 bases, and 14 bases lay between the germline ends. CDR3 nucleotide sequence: TGTGCCACCGCCCATCGAGATTTCTATGGCTACACCTTC. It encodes CATAHRDFYGYTF.

The CDR3 loop reads CASSEPGGGNQPQHF. DNA for the CDR3: TGTGCCAGCAGTGAACCGGGGGGCGGCAATCAGCCCCAGCATTTT. The J gene is TRBJ1-5, the V gene TRBV25-1, with a weak D call TRBD1 (6 bases). Between the trimmed V and J ends, which lost 2 bases and 2 bases, there was a span of 10 bases. The germline gives CDR1 MGHDK, CDR2 SYGVNS. There are 15 residues in the CDR3.

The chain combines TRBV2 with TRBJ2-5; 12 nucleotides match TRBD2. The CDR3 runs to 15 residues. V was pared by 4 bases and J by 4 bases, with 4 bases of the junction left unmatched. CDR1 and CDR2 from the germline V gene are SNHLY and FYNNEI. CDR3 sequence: CASSGLAGGRETQYF. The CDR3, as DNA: TGTGCCAGCAGTGGGCTAGCGGGGGGGAGAGAGACCCAGTACTTC.

CDR3 residues: CASSDLHLANEYF. In DNA form, the CDR3 reads TGTGCCAGCAGTGACCTCCACCTAGCAAATGAGTACTTC. The chain employs TRBV6-2 or TRBV6-3 and TRBJ2-4; TRBD2 is a possible D gene (5 bases). V was cut by 5 bases and J by 14 bases, with 19 bases left in between. This CDR3 region has 13 residues. Germline V CDR1 and CDR2: MNHEY, SVGEGT.

For the CDR3, the DNA is TGCGCCAGCAGCCAAGTCCTCTCAGGGGAATATGGCTACACCTTC. It codes for CASSQVLSGEYGYTF. This chain links TRBV4-3 with TRBJ1-2, with D perhaps TRBD1 (6 bases). The CDR3 has 15 residues. V shed 1 base and J shed 5 bases, with 14 bases lying between them. Germline CDR1 reads LGHNA; CDR2 reads YSLEER.

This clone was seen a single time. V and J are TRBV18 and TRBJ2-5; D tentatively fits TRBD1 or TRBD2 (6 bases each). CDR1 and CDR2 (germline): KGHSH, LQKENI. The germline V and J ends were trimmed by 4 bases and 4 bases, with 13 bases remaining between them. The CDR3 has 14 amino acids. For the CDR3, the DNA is TGTGCCAGCTCACGGGGGGCCCAAGGAGAGACCCAGTACTTC. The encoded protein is CASSRGAQGETQYF.

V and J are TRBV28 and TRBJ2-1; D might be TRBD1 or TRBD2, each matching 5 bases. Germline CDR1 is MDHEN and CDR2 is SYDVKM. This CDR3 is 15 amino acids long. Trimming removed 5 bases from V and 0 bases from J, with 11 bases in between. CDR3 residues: CASSLSGRSYNEQFF. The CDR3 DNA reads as TGTGCCAGCAGTCTGTCGGGGCGCTCCTACAATGAGCAGTTCTTC. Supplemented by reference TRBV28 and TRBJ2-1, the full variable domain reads DVKVTQSSRYLVKRTGEKVFLECVQDMDHENMFWYRQDPGLGLRLIYFSYDVKMKEKGDIPEGYSVSREKKERFSLILESASTNQTSMYLCASSLSGRSYNEQFFGPGTRLTVL.

For the CDR3, the DNA is TGTGCCAGCAGCGTAGAGGGTAGCGGATACTCCTACGAGCAGTACTTC. Its protein is CASSVEGSGYSYEQYF. The rearrangement joins TRBV9 to TRBJ2-7, with D possibly matching TRBD2 (6 bases). The CDR3 has 16 residues. Germline V gene lookup returns CDR1 SGDLS and CDR2 YYNGEE. Deletions cut 0 bases from V and 0 bases from J, with 13 bases between.

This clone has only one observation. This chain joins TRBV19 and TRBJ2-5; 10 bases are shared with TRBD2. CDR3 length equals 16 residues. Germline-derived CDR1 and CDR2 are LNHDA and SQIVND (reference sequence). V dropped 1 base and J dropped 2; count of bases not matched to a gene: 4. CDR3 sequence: CASSIVGLAAQETQYF. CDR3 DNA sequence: TGTGCCAGTAGTATAGTCGGACTAGCGGCACAAGAGACCCAGTACTTC.

In nucleotides, the CDR3 is TGTGCCAGTAGTATAGACCCCGGTATGGGCACTGAAGCTTTCTTT. Residues: CASSIDPGMGTEAFF. J is TRBJ1-1 and V is TRBV19, with D unclear. The germline V gene has CDR1 LNHDA and CDR2 SQIVND (reference sequence). The CDR3 runs to 15 residues. V was trimmed by 0 bases and J by 4 bases, leaving 12 bases between them.

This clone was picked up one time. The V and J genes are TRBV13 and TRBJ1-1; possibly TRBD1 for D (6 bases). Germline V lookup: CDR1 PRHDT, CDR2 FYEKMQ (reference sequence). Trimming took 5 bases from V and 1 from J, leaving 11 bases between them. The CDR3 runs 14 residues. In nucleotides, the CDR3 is TGTGCCAGCAGCGCGGAGGGGGGGAACACTGAAGCTTTCTTT. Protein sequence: CASSAEGGNTEAFF.

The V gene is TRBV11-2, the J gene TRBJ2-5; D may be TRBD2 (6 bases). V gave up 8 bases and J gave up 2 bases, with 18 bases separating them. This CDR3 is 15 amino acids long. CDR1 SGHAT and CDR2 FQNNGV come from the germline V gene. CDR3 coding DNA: TGTGCCAGCGGATTCTTAGGGACTCCACAAGAGACCCAGTACTTC. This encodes CASGFLGTPQETQYF. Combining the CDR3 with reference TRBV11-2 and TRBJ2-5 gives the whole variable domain EAGVAQSPRYKIIEKRQSVAFWCNPISGHATLYWYQQILGQGPKLLIQFQNNGVVDDSQLPKDRFSAERLKGVDSTLKIQPAKLEDSAVYLCASGFLGTPQETQYFGPGTRLLVL.

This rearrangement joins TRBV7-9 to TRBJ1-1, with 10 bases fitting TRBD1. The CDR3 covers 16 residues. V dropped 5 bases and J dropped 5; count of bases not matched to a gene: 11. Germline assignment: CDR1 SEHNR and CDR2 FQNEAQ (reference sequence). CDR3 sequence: CASSPSWGQGWTEAFF. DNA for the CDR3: TGTGCCAGCAGCCCCAGTTGGGGACAGGGGTGGACTGAAGCTTTCTTT.

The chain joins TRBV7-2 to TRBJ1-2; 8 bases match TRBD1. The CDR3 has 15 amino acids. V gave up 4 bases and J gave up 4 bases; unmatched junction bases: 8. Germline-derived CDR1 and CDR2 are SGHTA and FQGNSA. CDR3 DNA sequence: TGTGCCAGCAGCTCTACCTCAGGGGGCAGCTATGGCTACACCTTC. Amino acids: CASSSTSGGSYGYTF. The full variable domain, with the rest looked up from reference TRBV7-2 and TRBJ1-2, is GAGVSQSPSNKVTEKGKDVELRCDPISGHTALYWYRQSLGQGLEFLIYFQGNSAPDKSGLPSDRFSAERTGGSVSTLTIQRTQQEDSAVYLCASSSTSGGSYGYTFGSGTRLTVV.

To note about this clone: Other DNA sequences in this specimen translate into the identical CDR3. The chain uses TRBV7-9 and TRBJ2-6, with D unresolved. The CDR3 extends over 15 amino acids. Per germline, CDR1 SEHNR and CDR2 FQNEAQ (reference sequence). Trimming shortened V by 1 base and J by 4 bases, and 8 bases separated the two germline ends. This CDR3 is CASSLVGSGANVLTF. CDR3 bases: TGTGCCAGCAGCTTAGTGGGTTCAGGGGCCAACGTCCTGACTTTC. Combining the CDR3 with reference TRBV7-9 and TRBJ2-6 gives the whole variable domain DTGVSQNPRHKITKRGQNVTFRCDPISEHNRLYWYRQTLGQGPEFLTYFQNEAQLEKSRLLSDRFSAERPKGSFSTLEIQRTEQGDSAMYLCASSLVGSGANVLTFGAGSRLTVL.

CDR3 loop: CASSYPTDTQYF. The CDR3 DNA follows: TGTGCCAGCAGTTACCCCACAGATACGCAGTATTTT. This sequence joins TRBV6-2 or TRBV6-3 and TRBJ2-3; D remains ambiguous. Germline V lookup: CDR1 MNHEY, CDR2 SVGEGT. The CDR3 loop spans 12 amino acids. V gave up 2 bases and J gave up 2 bases, with 2 bases separating them.

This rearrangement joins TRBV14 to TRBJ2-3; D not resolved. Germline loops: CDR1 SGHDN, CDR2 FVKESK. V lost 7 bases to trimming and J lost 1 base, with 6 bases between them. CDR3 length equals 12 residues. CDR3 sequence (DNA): TGTGCCAGCAATTGGGGCACAGATACGCAGTATTTT. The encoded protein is CASNWGTDTQYF.

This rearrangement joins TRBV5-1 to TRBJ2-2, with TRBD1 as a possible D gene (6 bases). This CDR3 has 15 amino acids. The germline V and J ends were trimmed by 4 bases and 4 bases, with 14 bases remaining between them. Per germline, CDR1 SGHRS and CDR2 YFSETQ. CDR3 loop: CASSVGHSSTGELFF. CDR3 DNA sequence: TGCGCCAGCAGCGTGGGACACTCCAGCACCGGGGAGCTGTTTTTT.

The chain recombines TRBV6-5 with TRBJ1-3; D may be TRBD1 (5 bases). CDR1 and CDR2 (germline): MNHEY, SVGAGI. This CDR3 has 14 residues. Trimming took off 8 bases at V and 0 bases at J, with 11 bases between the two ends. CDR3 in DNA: TGTGCCAGCCACGAGGGGAGCTCTGGAAACACCATATATTTT. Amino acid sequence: CASHEGSSGNTIYF.

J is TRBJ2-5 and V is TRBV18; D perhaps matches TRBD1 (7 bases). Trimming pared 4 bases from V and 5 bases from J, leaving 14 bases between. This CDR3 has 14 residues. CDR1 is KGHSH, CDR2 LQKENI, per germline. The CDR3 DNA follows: TGTGCCAGCTCACTAGCGGCACAGGGGGAGACCCAGTACTTC. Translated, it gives CASSLAAQGETQYF. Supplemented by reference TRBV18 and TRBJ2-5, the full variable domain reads NAGVMQNPRHLVRRRGQEARLRCSPMKGHSHVYWYRQLPEEGLKFMVYLQKENIIDESGMPKERFSAEFPKEGPSILRIQQVVRGDSAAYFCASSLAAQGETQYFGPGTRLLVL.

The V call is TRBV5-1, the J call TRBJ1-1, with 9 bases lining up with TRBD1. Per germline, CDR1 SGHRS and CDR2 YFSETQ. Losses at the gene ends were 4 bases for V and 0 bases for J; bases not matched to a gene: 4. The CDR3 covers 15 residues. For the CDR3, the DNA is TGCGCCAGCAGCGACGGACAGGGGATGAACACTGAAGCTTTCTTT. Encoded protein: CASSDGQGMNTEAFF.

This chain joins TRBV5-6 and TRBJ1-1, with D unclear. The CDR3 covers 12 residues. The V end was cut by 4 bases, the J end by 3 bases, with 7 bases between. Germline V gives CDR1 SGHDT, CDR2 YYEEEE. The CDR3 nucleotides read TGTGCCAGCAGCCGCCAGGACACTGAAGCTTTCTTT. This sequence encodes CASSRQDTEAFF.

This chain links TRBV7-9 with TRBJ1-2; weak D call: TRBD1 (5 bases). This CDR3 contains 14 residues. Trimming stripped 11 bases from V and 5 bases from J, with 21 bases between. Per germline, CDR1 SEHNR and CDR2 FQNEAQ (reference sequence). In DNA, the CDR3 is TGTGCCGCGGCCTTGGGGGAGAAGGGGTATGGCTACACCTTC. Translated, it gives CAAALGEKGYGYTF.

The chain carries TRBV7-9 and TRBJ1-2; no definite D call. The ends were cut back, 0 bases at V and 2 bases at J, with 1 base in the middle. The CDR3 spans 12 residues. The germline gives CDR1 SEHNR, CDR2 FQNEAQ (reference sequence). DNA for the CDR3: TGTGCCAGCAGCTTAGCGAACTATGGCTACACCTTC. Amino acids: CASSLANYGYTF. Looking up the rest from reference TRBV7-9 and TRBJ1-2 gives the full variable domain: DTGVSQNPRHKITKRGQNVTFRCDPISEHNRLYWYRQTLGQGPEFLTYFQNEAQLEKSRLLSDRFSAERPKGSFSTLEIQRTEQGDSAMYLCASSLANYGYTFGSGTRLTVV.

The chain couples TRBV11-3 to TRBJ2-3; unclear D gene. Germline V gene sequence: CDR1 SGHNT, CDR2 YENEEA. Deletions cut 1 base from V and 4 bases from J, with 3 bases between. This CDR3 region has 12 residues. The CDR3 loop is CASSLVADTQYF. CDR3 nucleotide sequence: TGTGCCAGCAGCTTAGTTGCAGATACGCAGTATTTT.